Each of the 29 T cell receptor beta chains below was sequenced from the same sample in a study of T-cell memory formation after mild COVID-19. TCRdb independently ran MiXCR on the 5' RACE reads; one entry per CDR3 protein. The top ten hold around 46% of the sample, which has over 45,000 distinct CDR3 sequences, around a quarter seen once. What was sequenced was PBMCs or a T cell subset sorted from them (not recorded which). The receptor set was obtained from a man in his late teens or twenties who had mild COVID-19 (a few samples of this study predate the infection). Cell type and time point are not known.

The gene calls are TRBV6-2 or TRBV6-3 and TRBJ2-5; 7 bases are shared with TRBD1. Per germline, CDR1 MNHEY and CDR2 SVGEGT. The CDR3 covers 13 residues. The J segment lost 5 bases and the V segment lost 3 bases, leaving 3 bases of the junction unmatched. The CDR3 nucleotides read TGTGCCAGCAGTTATACAGGGGCCGAGACCCAGTACTTC. This gives the protein CASSYTGAETQYF.

The V call is TRBV6-2 or TRBV6-3, the J call TRBJ2-3; TRBD1 might be the D (6 bases). V was pared by 4 bases and J by 0 bases, with 11 bases between. Germline V CDR1 and CDR2: MNHEY, SVGEGT. CDR3 size: 15 residues. CDR3: CASSSSTGSTDTQYF. The CDR3 DNA sequence: TGTGCCAGCAGTTCCTCTACAGGGAGCACAGATACGCAGTATTTT.

This clonotype was picked up a small number of times. CDR3 residues: CSASGLAGGQVGELFF. CDR3 DNA sequence: TGCAGTGCTAGCGGACTAGCGGGGGGGCAAGTCGGGGAGCTGTTTTTT. The gene calls are TRBV20-1 and TRBJ2-2; TRBD2 matches at 15 bases. Per the germline V gene, CDR1 is DFQATT and CDR2 is SNEGSKA (reference sequence). Trimming cost V 3 bases and J 7 bases; bases outside gene matches: 6. CDR3 size: 16 residues.

V is TRBV24-1 and J is TRBJ2-3; TRBD1 agrees at 7 bases. The CDR3 is 11 amino acids. Germline-derived CDR1 and CDR2 are KGHDR and SFDVKD. V was clipped by 7 bases and J by 8 bases; unmatched bases: 2. Here the CDR3 reads CATSSGGTQYF. CDR3 bases: TGTGCCACCAGCTCAGGGGGTACGCAGTATTTT.

The chain links TRBV7-9 to TRBJ2-3; D is uncertain. V lost 5 bases and J lost 0, with 18 bases in between. The germline V gene has CDR1 SEHNR and CDR2 FQNEAQ (reference sequence). The CDR3 has 17 residues. The CDR3 DNA sequence: TGTGCCAGCAGCCCCTGGTGGCAAGGAGATAGCACAGATACGCAGTATTTT. It specifies CASSPWWQGDSTDTQYF.

This clonotype was observed a handful of times. This chain links TRBV6-5 with TRBJ2-2, with D possibly being TRBD1 (7 bases). CDR3 size: 16 residues. Germline V gene data show CDR1 as MNHEY and CDR2 as SVGAGI. The germline V and J ends were trimmed by 2 bases and 5 bases, with 15 bases remaining between them. CDR3 loop: CASSYRGAGGTGELFF. CDR3 nucleotides: TGTGCCAGCAGTTACCGAGGGGCAGGGGGGACCGGGGAGCTGTTTTTT.

The chain is built from TRBV7-3 and TRBJ2-3; tentatively, D is TRBD2 (5 bases). Germline V gene data show CDR1 as SGHTA and CDR2 as FQGTGA. V lost 0 bases and J lost 4, with 17 bases in between. CDR3 length: 17 residues. CDR3 nucleotides: TGTGCCAGCAGCTTAACGCCGCCCGCGGGCGTCCCAGATACGCAGTATTTT. Its protein is CASSLTPPAGVPDTQYF.

A few counts support this clonotype. V and J are TRBV4-3 and TRBJ2-7, with D hard to call. The germline V gene has CDR1 LGHNA and CDR2 YSLEER. The CDR3 loop spans 8 amino acids. This CDR3 is CASSQDWV. The CDR3 DNA reads as TGCGCCAGCAGCCAAGACTGGGTC.

This clonotype was seen a handful of times. The chain couples TRBV7-9 to TRBJ2-2, with D uncertain. The CDR3 contains 11 residues. Germline V CDR1 and CDR2: SEHNR, FQNEAQ (reference sequence). Trimming removed 3 bases from V and 6 bases from J, with 2 bases in between. Here the CDR3 reads CASSLPGELFF. The CDR3 DNA reads as TGTGCCAGCAGCTTGCCCGGGGAGCTGTTTTTT.

This clonotype appeared a few times. The CDR3 sequence is CASSYSGVYEQYV. The CDR3 DNA sequence: TGTGCCAGCAGTTACTCGGGGGTGTACGAGCAGTACGTC. The chain combines TRBV6-2 or TRBV6-3 with TRBJ2-7; TRBD1 or TRBD2 may be the D gene (5 bases each). CDR1 MNHEY and CDR2 SVGEGT come from the germline V gene. Deletions cut 0 bases from V and 4 bases from J, with 7 bases between. CDR3 length equals 13 residues.

The chain joins TRBV12-3 or TRBV12-4 to TRBJ1-1, with D unresolved. Trimming removed 4 bases from V and 3 bases from J, with 15 bases in between. The CDR3 length is 15 residues. DNA for the CDR3: TGTGCCAGCAGTTCCACGTACCGGACGGACACTGAAGCTTTCTTT. This gives the protein CASSSTYRTDTEAFF.

There are a few counts of this clonotype. As DNA, the CDR3 is TGCAGCGTTGAAACGGGTGATTACAATGAGCAGTTCTTC. It specifies CSVETGDYNEQFF. The chain is built from TRBV29-1 and TRBJ2-1; D gene unclear. V shed 2 bases and J shed 4 bases, with 9 bases lying between them. The CDR3 runs to 13 residues. In germline, CDR1 is SQVTM, CDR2 ANQGSEA.

This chain joins TRBV6-5 and TRBJ2-1, with D possibly matching TRBD2 (5 bases). The CDR3 is made up of 12 amino acids. Germline CDR1 reads MNHEY; CDR2 reads SVGAGI. Trimming removed 2 bases at V and 9 bases at J, with 8 bases between. CDR3 region: CASSYRAGEQFF. In DNA form, the CDR3 reads TGTGCCAGCAGTTACAGGGCGGGTGAGCAGTTCTTC.

For the CDR3, the DNA is TGTGCCAGCAGCCAGCAGGGCTACGAGCAGTACTTC. Its protein is CASSQQGYEQYF. This chain connects TRBV7-2 to TRBJ2-7; TRBD1 might be the D (5 bases). The CDR3 is 12 amino acids. Germline V gives CDR1 SGHTA, CDR2 FQGNSA. V shed 5 bases and J shed 3 bases, with 8 bases lying between them.

In nucleotides, the CDR3 is TGTGCCACCAGGGACAGGGGCACAGATACGCAGTATTTT. It encodes CATRDRGTDTQYF. V and J are TRBV6-2 or TRBV6-3 and TRBJ2-3, with 9 bases lining up with TRBD1. Germline assignment: CDR1 MNHEY and CDR2 SVGEGT. V trimming: 10 bases; J trimming: 1 base; junction bases outside the gene matches: 3. This CDR3 region has 13 residues.

This clonotype was counted a few times. The chain employs TRBV3-1 and TRBJ2-3, with unresolved D. Trimming stripped 0 bases from V and 3 bases from J, with 10 bases between. This CDR3 contains 15 residues. The germline V gene encodes CDR1 LGHDT and CDR2 YNNKEL (reference sequence). The CDR3 here is CASSQEGRSTDTQYF. The CDR3 DNA follows: TGTGCCAGCAGCCAAGAAGGAAGGAGTACAGATACGCAGTATTTT.

This clonotype occurred a few times. The chain employs TRBV7-8 and TRBJ2-7; D is possibly TRBD1 (6 bases). Trimming removed 4 bases at V and 3 bases at J, with 10 bases between. The CDR3 extends over 13 amino acids. Germline loops: CDR1 SGHVS, CDR2 FQNEAQ. The CDR3 reads CASSSQGNYEQYV. In DNA, the CDR3 is TGTGCCAGCAGCTCCCAGGGGAACTACGAGCAGTACGTC.

The sample holds many counts of this clonotype. The rearrangement links TRBV6-4 to TRBJ1-5; D is undetermined. Trimming removed 4 bases at V and 1 base at J, with 5 bases between. CDR3 length equals 13 residues. Germline lookup yields CDR1 MRHNA and CDR2 SNTAGT. The DNA for the CDR3 is TGTGCCAGCAGTGCCGGGAGCAATCAGCCCCAGCATTTT. Amino acids: CASSAGSNQPQHF.

This clonotype occurred a few times. The V call is TRBV5-1, the J call TRBJ2-1; no firm D call. The germline V gene encodes CDR1 SGHRS and CDR2 YFSETQ. Trimming removed 0 bases at V and 12 bases at J, with 10 bases between. CDR3 length: 12 residues. The CDR3 region is CASSLVDGGQFF. The CDR3 coding sequence is TGCGCCAGCAGCTTGGTCGACGGCGGGCAGTTCTTC.

V and J are TRBV27 and TRBJ2-3; a possible D gene is TRBD2 (6 bases). The length of the CDR3 is 16 residues. Trimming left V 3 bases short and J 0 bases short, with 13 bases between. CDR1 is MNHEY and CDR2 is SMNVEV in the germline V gene (reference sequence). CDR3 nucleotide sequence: TGTGCCAGCAGTTTTGGGACTTCTCCTAGCACAGATACGCAGTATTTT. It is translated as CASSFGTSPSTDTQYF.

The J gene is TRBJ2-3, the V gene TRBV10-2, with D possibly TRBD2 on 6 matching bases. CDR3 length: 14 amino acids. Germline lookup yields CDR1 WSHSY and CDR2 SAAADI. V was clipped by 6 bases and J by 3 bases, with 13 bases between them. The CDR3 DNA reads as TGCGCCAGCAGGACGCGCGGGGCGACAGATACGCAGTATTTT. Translation gives CASRTRGATDTQYF.

This clonotype was seen only a few times. This chain connects TRBV6-5 to TRBJ2-1; 7 nucleotides match TRBD1. After removal of 9 bases from V and 8 bases from J, the junction contained 10 bases not matched to a gene. CDR3 length: 13 amino acids. Germline values: CDR1 MNHEY, CDR2 SVGAGI. CDR3 nucleotides: TGTGCCAGTAGAGCCGACAGGGACGATGAGCAGTTCTTC. Its protein product is CASRADRDDEQFF.

The rearrangement joins TRBV29-1 to TRBJ2-7; D not certain. This CDR3 region has 12 residues. V was trimmed by 0 bases and J by 2 bases, leaving 5 bases between them. Germline lookup yields CDR1 SQVTM and CDR2 ANQGSEA. In DNA form, the CDR3 reads TGCAGCGTTGAAGAGTCCGCCTACGAGCAGTACTTC. This gives the protein CSVEESAYEQYF.

This clonotype is categorized as medium-sized. The chain is built from TRBV7-9 and TRBJ2-1, with TRBD2 matching over 7 bases. The germline gives CDR1 SEHNR, CDR2 FQNEAQ (reference sequence). The ends lost 1 base at V and 5 bases at J; junction bases unmatched: 5. This CDR3 spans 15 amino acids. DNA for the CDR3: TGTGCCAGCAGCTTAGTTGGAGCGGGGAACAATGAGCAGTTCTTC. Translated: CASSLVGAGNNEQFF.

The V and J genes are TRBV20-1 and TRBJ2-1; D gene unclear. Germline V lookup: CDR1 DFQATT, CDR2 SNEGSKA (reference sequence). This CDR3 is built from 10 residues. Between the trimmed V and J ends, which lost 5 bases and 8 bases, there was a span of 7 bases. CDR3 sequence (DNA): TGCAGTGCTTATAAATATGAGCAGTTCTTC. As protein: CSAYKYEQFF.

This clonotype has a handful of counts. The chain couples TRBV27 to TRBJ1-1; D is undetermined. The CDR3 consists of 13 residues. V shed 4 bases and J shed 8 bases, with 14 bases lying between them. Germline V CDR1 and CDR2: MNHEY, SMNVEV (reference sequence). As DNA, the CDR3 is TGTGCCAGCAGTTCGGCGGGTAAAGGGGAAGCTTTCTTT. Translating it yields CASSSAGKGEAFF.

The chain carries TRBV6-5 and TRBJ1-5, with TRBD1 matching over 7 bases. This CDR3 spans 15 amino acids. The trim removed 4 bases at V and 0 bases at J, leaving 3 bases unmatched. Germline V gene sequence: CDR1 MNHEY, CDR2 SVGAGI. CDR3 in DNA: TGTGCCAGCAGTTCCGGGACAGATAGCAATCAGCCCCAGCATTTT. Translated, it gives CASSSGTDSNQPQHF.

The rearrangement links TRBV3-1 to TRBJ2-5; TRBD2 aligns across 8 bases. This CDR3 is built from 18 residues. The V segment lost 1 base and the J segment 4 bases; nucleotides outside the gene matches: 14. Germline-derived CDR1 and CDR2 are LGHDT and YNNKEL (reference sequence). This CDR3 is CASSQGLRGGHFGETQYF. The DNA for the CDR3 is TGTGCCAGCAGCCAAGGACTCCGGGGGGGCCACTTCGGAGAGACCCAGTACTTC.

DNA for the CDR3: TGTGCCAGCAGTTTATACCGGGGGCCAGCGACCCAGTACTTC. Protein sequence: CASSLYRGPATQYF. The chain has TRBV27 and TRBJ2-5, with D perhaps given as TRBD1 or TRBD2 (6 bases each). The CDR3 length is 14 residues. The V and J ends lost 1 base and 7 bases respectively, with 13 bases between them. CDR1 and CDR2 (germline): MNHEY, SMNVEV (reference sequence).